The sequence of this TCR beta chain was determined in a study of metastatic and nonmetastatic thyroid tumors. Before thyroid surgery, none of the patients had received any treatment. From the PCR reads, TCRdb re-called clones with MiXCR. The sample holds under 45,000 clones, roughly 36% seen once. The CDR3 length is 13 residues. In germline, CDR1 is SGHNT, CDR2 YENEEA. Between the trimmed V and J ends, which lost 5 bases and 8 bases, there was a span of 15 bases. Sequences were obtained from tumor tissue. The TCR originated in a female donor with papillary thyroid cancer or a benign thyroid nodule (not recorded which). Some clones in this sample may be carry-over from other donors' samples. The chain links TRBV11-3 to TRBJ2-5, with D possibly TRBD2 on 6 matching bases. The CDR3 coding sequence is TGTGCCAGCAGCGTAGGCCGCGGGGCTACCCAGTACTTC. Protein sequence: CASSVGRGATQYF. Variable domain in full (rest from reference TRBV11-3 and TRBJ2-5): EAGVVQSPRYKIIEKKQPVAFWCNPISGHNTLYWYLQNLGQGPELLIRYENEEAVDDSQLPKDRFSAERLKGVDSTLKIQPAELGDSAVYLCASSVGRGATQYFGPGTRLLVL.